These T cell receptor beta chains were read from a single sample in a study of radiotherapy plus CTLA-4 blockade in lung cancer. Only in-frame clones appear in the TCRdb table, and some are missing; sequencing was by immunoSEQ multiplex PCR. The table has roughly 80,000 clones, 78% seen once. The sample in question was peripheral blood, obtained from a patient treated with radiotherapy plus ipilimumab. Every receptor here comes from a human donor with non-small cell lung cancer who had a partial response to radiotherapy plus ipilimumab. Some clones in this sample may be carry-over from other donors' samples. The CDR3 runs from the conserved cysteine through the conserved F or W. A D gene is named only where the DNA matches it firmly. Not every row has a clone size; where given, it reads once, few, many or a size class.

v_call	clone_size	j_call	d_call	cdr3_aa	cdr3_nt
TRBV19	.	TRBJ2-7	TRBD1	CASSTGQDASYEQYF	TGTGCCAGTAGTACGGGACAGGATGCGTCCTACGAGCAGTACTTC
TRBV25-1	.	TRBJ2-5	.	CASSSTGSQETQYF	TGTGCCAGCAGTTCGACAGGTTCCCAAGAGACCCAGTACTTC
TRBV5-1	.	TRBJ2-6	TRBD1	CASSSGTGPTGANVLTF	TGCGCCAGCAGCTCCGGGACAGGGCCTACTGGGGCCAACGTCCTGACTTTC
TRBV4-3	few	TRBJ1-1	.	CASSQATEMNTEAFF	TGCGCCAGCAGCCAAGCGACAGAAATGAACACTGAAGCTTTCTTT
TRBV13	.	TRBJ1-4	TRBD1	CASSSDRVNEKLFF	TGTGCCAGCAGCTCGGACAGGGTTAATGAAAAACTGTTTTTT
TRBV7-2	.	TRBJ1-4	.	CASSPFTSTNEKLFF	TGTGCCAGCAGCCCGTTCACTTCGACTAATGAAAAACTGTTTTTT
TRBV28	few	TRBJ1-2	.	CASSLQGRSGYTF	TGTGCCAGCAGTTTACAGGGGCGCAGCGGCTACACCTTC
TRBV6-1	.	TRBJ2-7	TRBD1	CASSWAGGLYEQYF	TGTGCCAGCAGTTGGGCAGGGGGTCTCTACGAGCAGTACTTC
TRBV18	.	TRBJ1-5	.	CASSPSSGNQPQHF	TGTGCCAGCTCACCAAGCTCCGGGAATCAGCCCCAGCATTTT
TRBV28	.	TRBJ2-3	.	CASSLLRTDTQYF	TGTGCCAGCAGTTTACTGCGGACAGATACGCAGTATTTT
TRBV15	.	TRBJ2-4	.	CATSRVQAKNIQYF	TGTGCCACCAGCAGAGTCCAAGCCAAAAACATTCAGTACTTC
TRBV5-4	.	TRBJ2-3	.	CASSLVAASTDTQYF	TGTGCCAGCAGCTTGGTGGCGGCTAGCACAGATACGCAGTATTTT
TRBV7-2	.	TRBJ2-1	TRBD2	CASSFGLAGLHNEQFF	TGTGCCAGCAGCTTTGGACTAGCGGGACTCCACAATGAGCAGTTCTTC
TRBV7-2	once	TRBJ1-5	.	CASSPTGRDTQPQHF	TGTGCCAGCAGCCCGACCGGCCGGGATACTCAGCCCCAGCATTTT
TRBV5-6	.	TRBJ2-1	.	CASSFGGGHSYNEQFF	TGTGCCAGCAGCTTTGGGGGGGGGCACTCCTACAATGAGCAGTTCTTC
TRBV29-1	.	TRBJ2-6	TRBD2	CSVALAGGTYSGANVLTF	TGCAGCGTTGCGCTTGCGGGAGGGACTTACTCTGGGGCCAACGTCCTGACTTTC
TRBV15	once	TRBJ2-5	.	CATSRDPRGETQYF	TGTGCCACCAGCAGAGACCCGAGGGGGGAGACCCAGTACTTC
TRBV28	.	TRBJ1-2	TRBD1	CASSLPGQGANYGYTF	TGTGCCAGCAGTTTACCGGGACAGGGGGCTAACTATGGCTACACCTTC
TRBV6-1	.	TRBJ2-5	.	CASSVGLRETQYF	TGTGCCAGCAGTGTGGGGCTCCGGGAGACCCAGTACTTC
TRBV19	.	TRBJ2-7	.	CASSIAAAYEQYF	TGTGCCAGTAGTATTGCGGCAGCCTACGAGCAGTACTTC
TRBV11-3	.	TRBJ2-6	.	CASSLVGGGGAGANVLTF	TGTGCCAGCAGCTTAGTAGGAGGGGGGGGAGCCGGGGCCAACGTCCTGACTTTC
TRBV7-8	.	TRBJ2-4	TRBD1	CASSLGGQGRAKNIQYF	TGTGCCAGCAGCTTAGGGGGACAGGGACGAGCCAAAAACATTCAGTACTTC
TRBV5-1	few	TRBJ2-5	TRBD1	CASSSGQIRQETQYF	TGCGCCAGCAGCTCGGGACAGATCCGTCAAGAGACCCAGTACTTC
TRBV9	.	TRBJ2-7	.	CASSVDGGEQYF	TGTGCCAGCAGCGTAGACGGGGGCGAGCAGTACTTC
TRBV9	.	TRBJ1-3	TRBD1	CASGPGGGQYSGNTIYF	TGTGCCAGCGGCCCAGGGGGCGGACAATACTCTGGAAACACCATATATTTT
TRBV5-6	.	TRBJ1-1	.	CASTPLGGTEAFF	TGTGCCAGCACCCCCTTGGGGGGAACTGAAGCTTTCTTT
TRBV2	.	TRBJ1-1	.	CASSEWEGGAAFF	TGTGCCAGCAGTGAATGGGAGGGGGGAGCAGCTTTCTTT
TRBV29-1	.	TRBJ2-1	TRBD2	CSAVSGSSYNEQFF	TGCAGCGCCGTTAGCGGGAGCTCCTACAATGAGCAGTTCTTC
TRBV27	.	TRBJ1-4	TRBD1	CASSSQGGTNEKLFF	TGTGCCAGCAGTTCACAGGGGGGGACTAATGAAAAACTGTTTTTT
TRBV19	few	TRBJ2-5	.	CASTEGETQYF	TGTGCCAGCACGGAGGGGGAGACCCAGTACTTC
TRBV6-5	.	TRBJ2-7	TRBD1	CASRTGTVSYEQYF	TGTGCCAGCAGGACCGGGACAGTCTCCTACGAGCAGTACTTC
TRBV2	.	TRBJ2-3	.	CASSVRGFSTDTQYF	TGTGCCAGCAGTGTGCGGGGATTTAGCACAGATACGCAGTATTTT
TRBV5-4	.	TRBJ1-1	.	CASSPTMNTEAFF	TGCGCCAGCAGCCCTACGATGAACACTGAAGCTTTCTTT
TRBV7-8	.	TRBJ2-2	TRBD1	CASEKGARTGELFF	TGTGCCAGCGAAAAGGGGGCAAGGACCGGGGAGCTGTTTTTT
TRBV19	.	TRBJ1-1	.	CASSIEGVNTEAFF	TGTGCCAGTAGTATAGAAGGGGTGAACACTGAAGCTTTCTTT
TRBV6-1	.	TRBJ1-5	.	CATSDTGNQPQHF	TGTGCCACCTCCGACACGGGCAATCAGCCCCAGCATTTT
TRBV11-3	.	TRBJ1-1	.	CASSLGGHLNTEAFF	TGTGCCAGCAGCTTAGGGGGACACTTGAACACTGAAGCTTTCTTT
TRBV29-1	.	TRBJ2-1	.	CSVIKPTGKGRNEQFF	TGCAGCGTTATAAAGCCTACAGGGAAAGGTCGTAATGAGCAGTTCTTC
TRBV7-2	.	TRBJ1-2	.	CASSSQGRYGYTF	TGTGCCAGCAGTTCCCAGGGGCGGTATGGCTACACCTTC
TRBV28	.	TRBJ2-4	.	CASSRIQGGGAKNIQYF	TGTGCCAGCAGCCGAATACAGGGGGGGGGAGCCAAAAACATTCAGTACTTC
TRBV7-2	.	TRBJ2-5	TRBD2	CASSLGSGRASAETQYF	TGTGCCAGCAGCTTAGGTAGCGGGAGGGCCTCGGCAGAGACCCAGTACTTC
TRBV7-9	once	TRBJ2-7	.	CASSLGNRVTYEQYF	TGTGCCAGCAGCTTAGGCAACAGGGTAACCTACGAGCAGTACTTC
TRBV2	.	TRBJ1-5	.	CASSAIRGGVPQHF	TGTGCCAGCAGTGCCATCAGGGGAGGGGTGCCCCAGCATTTT
TRBV7-6	.	TRBJ2-1	TRBD2	CASSRQRSGGANEQFF	TGTGCCAGCAGCCGGCAAAGGAGCGGGGGGGCGAATGAGCAGTTCTTC
TRBV5-1	.	TRBJ2-3	.	CASRKGGPSTDTQYF	TGCGCCAGCAGGAAGGGGGGGCCAAGCACAGATACGCAGTATTTT
TRBV19	.	TRBJ2-5	TRBD2	CASSSRRTSGSLYQETQYF	TGTGCCAGTAGTTCCCGCCGCACTAGCGGGAGCCTGTACCAAGAGACCCAGTACTTC
TRBV7-9	.	TRBJ1-6	.	CASSTEGHNSPLHF	TGTGCCAGCAGCACCGAGGGACACAATTCACCCCTCCACTTT
TRBV5-1	few	TRBJ2-4	TRBD2	CASSLVGTGGNIQYF	TGCGCCAGCAGCTTGGTGGGGACGGGGGGAAACATTCAGTACTTC
TRBV30	.	TRBJ2-7	.	CAWSPRGQSYEQYF	TGTGCCTGGAGCCCGCGGGGACAGAGCTACGAGCAGTACTTC
TRBV7-6	.	TRBJ1-2	TRBD1	CASSTGQGARGYGYTF	TGTGCCAGCAGCACGGGACAGGGGGCGCGGGGCTATGGCTACACCTTC
TRBV18	.	TRBJ2-7	TRBD1	CASSGTGGYEQYF	TGTGCCAGCAGCGGGACAGGGGGCTACGAGCAGTACTTC
TRBV6-5	.	TRBJ1-2	TRBD1	CASSYGGQGNYGYTF	TGTGCCAGCAGTTACGGGGGACAGGGTAATTATGGCTACACCTTC
TRBV5-1	.	TRBJ1-3	.	CASSLNILRSGNTIYF	TGCGCCAGCAGCTTGAATATTCTTCGCTCTGGAAACACCATATATTTT
TRBV5-1	.	TRBJ2-3	.	CASSLQGPEDTQYF	TGCGCCAGCAGCTTACAGGGCCCGGAAGATACGCAGTATTTT
TRBV7-3	.	TRBJ2-5	.	CASSYLGGVRETQYF	TGTGCCAGCAGCTACCTCGGCGGGGTACGAGAGACCCAGTACTTC
TRBV11-3	few	TRBJ2-5	TRBD1	CASSPRTGQETQYF	TGTGCCAGCAGCCCACGGACAGGGCAAGAGACCCAGTACTTC
TRBV6-6	many	TRBJ1-1	.	CASSYEAGLMNTEAFF	TGTGCCAGCAGTTACGAGGCAGGGCTCATGAACACTGAAGCTTTCTTT
TRBV19	.	TRBJ2-2	TRBD1	CASSTSGTGGYTGELFF	TGTGCCAGTAGTACATCCGGGACAGGGGGCTACACCGGGGAGCTGTTTTTT
TRBV7-2	.	TRBJ2-1	TRBD2	CASSLAVAGTQFF	TGTGCCAGCAGCTTAGCAGTAGCGGGGACGCAGTTCTTC
TRBV19	.	TRBJ1-2	TRBD1	CASAVQGTGEGYGYTF	TGTGCCAGCGCGGTTCAAGGGACAGGGGAAGGCTATGGCTACACCTTC